One sample yielded the 25 T cell receptor beta chains listed below, sequenced in a study of post-analysis software for immune sequencing data. Every TCR beta cDNA library bore unique molecular identifiers. TCRdb redid the calling of the PCR reads with MiXCR, one entry per CDR3 protein. Of hundreds of thousands of distinct CDR3 sequences in the sample, around 60% are singletons; the top ten hold approximately 10%. Their cognate antigens are unknown. Study-wide results and limits: TRBV5-6, TRBV5-1 and TRBV20-1 were among 4 or 5 TRBV segments more frequent in patients than controls.

The sequenced sample consisted of blood. The source of these receptors is a girl aged 2 to 9 with multiple sclerosis.

This rearrangement joins TRBV6-2 or TRBV6-3 to TRBJ2-1, with 12 bases identical to TRBD2. V lost 6 bases to trimming and J lost 2 bases; unmatched junction nucleotides: 14. This CDR3 is built from 19 residues. From germline, CDR1 is MNHEY and CDR2 SVGEGT. The CDR3 spells CASSTDPRLAGETYNEQFF. The CDR3 DNA reads as TGTGCCAGCAGCACCGACCCCCGACTAGCGGGAGAAACCTACAATGAGCAGTTCTTC.

The rearrangement joins TRBV28 to TRBJ2-1; D possibly uses TRBD1 or TRBD2 (6 bases each). CDR1 and CDR2 from the germline V gene are MDHEN and SYDVKM. The CDR3 spans 14 residues. The germline V and J ends were trimmed by 6 bases and 2 bases, with 11 bases remaining between them. The CDR3: CASRQGLTYNEQFF. In DNA, the CDR3 is TGTGCCAGCAGACAGGGACTGACCTACAATGAGCAGTTCTTC.

This clonotype showed up just a few times. The chain uses TRBV30 and TRBJ2-3; 9 bases fit TRBD1. CDR1 and CDR2 from the germline V gene are GTSNPN and SVGIG (reference sequence). The CDR3 loop spans 15 amino acids. Losses at the gene ends were 4 bases for V and 7 bases for J; bases not matched to a gene: 12. In nucleotides, the CDR3 is TGTGCCTGGAACTCCGGACAGGGGTGGGGAAATACGCAGTATTTT. Encoded protein: CAWNSGQGWGNTQYF. The complete variable domain, with remaining parts taken from reference TRBV30 and TRBJ2-3, reads SQTIHQWPATLVQPVGSPLSLECTVEGTSNPNLYWYRQAAGRGLQLLFYSVGIGQISSEVPQNLSASRPQDRQFILSSKKLLLSDSGFYLCAWNSGQGWGNTQYFGPGTRLTVL.

V gene TRBV7-2 combines with J gene TRBJ2-3; D gene ambiguous. V was cut by 2 bases and J by 0 bases, with 12 bases left in between. The CDR3 covers 16 residues. Germline V gives CDR1 SGHTA, CDR2 FQGNSA. The CDR3 here is CASSLKGGFSTDTQYF. The CDR3, as DNA: TGTGCCAGCAGCTTAAAGGGCGGATTCAGCACAGATACGCAGTATTTT.

V gene TRBV7-9 combines with J gene TRBJ2-3, with TRBD2 identical over 10 bases. Germline V CDR1 and CDR2: SEHNR, FQNEAQ (reference sequence). V was pared by 4 bases and J by 6 bases, with 16 bases of the junction left unmatched. This CDR3 has 18 amino acids. In DNA form, the CDR3 reads TGTGCCAGCAGCTCACGGTTTGGTCTAGCGGGGGAGTGGGATACGCAGTATTTT. Translated, it gives CASSSRFGLAGEWDTQYF.

This rearrangement joins TRBV5-1 to TRBJ2-1; TRBD1 aligns across 8 bases. The junction had 6 bases not matched to a gene; V was cut back by 2 bases and J by 5 bases. CDR3 length equals 15 residues. Germline CDR1 SGHRS, CDR2 YFSETQ. The CDR3 DNA sequence: TGCGCCAGCAGCTTCTCGGGACAGGTCCACAATGAGCAGTTCTTC. Translation: CASSFSGQVHNEQFF.

This chain joins TRBV6-1 and TRBJ1-3; no clear D gene. The CDR3 contains 11 residues. The V gene's germline CDR1 is MNHNS and CDR2 SASEGT. The V gene lost 6 bases and the J gene lost 4 bases, with 4 bases spanning the gap. The CDR3 DNA is TGTGCCAGCAGGCGAGGAAACACCATATATTTT. This sequence encodes CASRRGNTIYF.

CDR3 in DNA: TGTGCCAGCAGCCGGGACCAGCGGGAGACCCAGTACTTC. This translates into CASSRDQRETQYF. The V and J genes are TRBV7-9 and TRBJ2-5; tentatively, D is TRBD1 or TRBD2 (5 bases each). V was pared by 5 bases and J by 5 bases, with 12 bases between. This CDR3 is built from 13 residues. Germline CDR1 and CDR2: SEHNR and FQNEAQ (reference sequence).

This clonotype was seen just once. The CDR3 sequence: CSARDQIRAVDTQYF. DNA of the CDR3: TGCAGTGCTAGAGATCAGATTAGGGCGGTAGATACGCAGTATTTT. V usage is TRBV20-1 and J usage is TRBJ2-3; no clear D gene. This CDR3 is 15 amino acids long. Germline CDR1 reads DFQATT; CDR2 reads SNEGSKA (reference sequence). The V and J ends lost 0 bases and 5 bases respectively, with 15 bases between them.

The chain links TRBV5-4 to TRBJ2-7, with D possibly matching TRBD2 (6 bases). Germline CDR1 is SGHNT and CDR2 is YYREEE (reference sequence). The CDR3 consists of 13 residues. V was shortened by 4 bases and J by 5 bases, with 13 bases between the two germline ends. The CDR3 loop is CASSLKWGDEQYF. CDR3 DNA: TGTGCCAGCAGCCTAAAGTGGGGGGACGAGCAGTACTTC.

This clonotype showed up just a few times. The chain is built from TRBV14 and TRBJ1-2, with D possibly being TRBD1 (5 bases). This CDR3 is 15 amino acids long. Germline CDR1 reads SGHDN; CDR2 reads FVKESK. V lost 1 base, J lost 4 bases, and 13 bases lay in between. CDR3 sequence: CASSQAGEARYGYTF. CDR3 in DNA: TGTGCCAGCAGCCAAGCGGGGGAGGCTCGCTATGGCTACACCTTC.

The chain uses TRBV7-6 and TRBJ2-1; 12 nucleotides align to TRBD2. The germline gives CDR1 SGHVS, CDR2 FNYEAQ. The CDR3 runs 18 residues. V was pared by 0 bases and J by 4 bases, with 7 bases of the junction left unmatched. CDR3 sequence reads: CASSLASRTSGIYNEQFF. CDR3 DNA: TGTGCCAGCAGCTTAGCGTCCAGGACTAGCGGGATATACAATGAGCAGTTCTTC. The full variable domain, in which reference TRBV7-6 and TRBJ2-1 provide the parts outside the CDR3, is GAGVSQSPRYKVTKRGQDVALRCDPISGHVSLYWYRQALGQGPEFLTYFNYEAQQDKSGLPNDRFSAERPEGSISTLTIQRTEQRDSAMYRCASSLASRTSGIYNEQFFGPGTRLTVL.

This clonotype showed up just once. This chain links TRBV10-3 with TRBJ2-4; D ambiguous. Germline assignment: CDR1 ENHRY and CDR2 SYGVKD. V was shortened by 3 bases and J by 1 base, with 13 bases between the two germline ends. The CDR3 runs to 16 residues. CDR3 coding DNA: TGTGCCATCAGTGATGCCCAAGGGCTGGCCAAAAACATTCAGTACTTC. Residues: CAISDAQGLAKNIQYF.

The gene calls are TRBV29-1 and TRBJ2-5; 8 bases fit TRBD1. Germline assignment: CDR1 SQVTM and CDR2 ANQGSEA. V was pared by 5 bases and J by 2 bases, with 10 bases of the junction left unmatched. This CDR3 has 15 residues. CDR3 in DNA: TGCAGCGTTAGACAGGGGCGCGCGGCGCAAGAGACCCAGTACTTC. As protein: CSVRQGRAAQETQYF.

The chain carries TRBV20-1 and TRBJ2-5; tentatively, D is TRBD2 (5 bases). Per the germline V gene, CDR1 is DFQATT and CDR2 is SNEGSKA (reference sequence). The germline V and J ends were trimmed by 0 bases and 1 base, with 12 bases remaining between them. There are 15 residues in the CDR3. The CDR3 here is CSAREARSGQETQYF. The CDR3, as DNA: TGCAGTGCTAGAGAGGCCCGGAGCGGCCAAGAGACCCAGTACTTC.

The genes are TRBV6-2 or TRBV6-3 and TRBJ2-1; no firm D call. The germline V and J ends were trimmed by 5 bases and 3 bases, with 11 bases remaining between them. The V gene's germline CDR1 is MNHEY and CDR2 SVGEGT. CDR3 size: 14 residues. The DNA of the CDR3 is TGTGCCAGCAGTCGCCTAGATGTCTACAATGAGCAGTTCTTC. It translates to CASSRLDVYNEQFF.

This rearrangement joins TRBV7-3 to TRBJ2-1; 13 bases are shared with TRBD2. This CDR3 region has 19 residues. V trimming: 5 bases; J trimming: 4 bases; junction bases outside the gene matches: 14. Germline V lookup: CDR1 SGHTA, CDR2 FQGTGA. In DNA, the CDR3 is TGTGCCAGCAGCCGCCTCCCGACCGGGACTAGCGGGGATTACAATGAGCAGTTCTTC. Encoded protein: CASSRLPTGTSGDYNEQFF.

The rearrangement joins TRBV18 to TRBJ1-6; D remains ambiguous. Germline-derived CDR1 and CDR2 are KGHSH and LQKENI. V was pared by 6 bases and J by 13 bases, with 16 bases between. The CDR3 has 13 amino acids. The CDR3 reads CASSKTEIDPLHF. CDR3 nucleotide sequence: TGTGCCAGCTCCAAAACTGAAATCGACCCCCTCCACTTT.

The chain employs TRBV5-1 and TRBJ2-1; 9 bases match TRBD1. V lost 4 bases and J lost 8; bases outside the gene matches: 13. Germline V CDR1 and CDR2: SGHRS, YFSETQ. CDR3 length: 16 amino acids. The CDR3 reads CASSRMPGQGIDEQFF. CDR3 in DNA: TGCGCCAGCAGCCGGATGCCGGGACAGGGTATCGATGAGCAGTTCTTC.

The rearrangement links TRBV5-6 to TRBJ2-5; a weak D match, TRBD1 (7 bases). The germline CDR1 and CDR2 sequences are SGHDT and YYEEEE. The CDR3 spans 14 residues. V was pared by 4 bases and J by 4 bases, with 14 bases between. CDR3 nucleotide sequence: TGTGCCAGCAGCCGGACCCAGGGGGGAGAGACCCAGTACTTC. Translating it yields CASSRTQGGETQYF.

As regards this clonotype: One end of the junction varies from germline; a read error may be responsible. The chain couples TRBV12-3 or TRBV12-4 to TRBJ1-5, with unresolved D. CDR3 length: 15 amino acids. CDR3 sequence: CANSSRAMGNQPQHF. CDR3 coding DNA: TGTGCCAACAGTTCCCGGGCGATGGGCAATCAGCCCCAGCATTTT.

The chain links TRBV7-9 to TRBJ2-2; 7 bases map to TRBD2. The CDR3 spans 15 residues. The germline CDR1 and CDR2 sequences are SEHNR and FQNEAQ (reference sequence). V dropped 2 bases and J dropped 4; count of bases not matched to a gene: 4. CDR3 protein: CASSLFRGGTGELFF. In nucleotides, the CDR3 is TGTGCCAGCAGCTTATTCCGCGGGGGCACCGGGGAGCTGTTTTTT.

The chain employs TRBV6-6 and TRBJ1-5; TRBD1 matches at 7 bases. Germline loops: CDR1 MNHNY, CDR2 SVGAGI (reference sequence). This CDR3 region has 14 residues. V shed 5 bases and J 7 bases; nucleotides not matched to a gene: 8. CDR3 in amino acids: CASSQRQGRQPQHF. The CDR3 bases are TGTGCCAGCAGTCAAAGACAGGGTCGGCAGCCCCAGCATTTT.

The chain joins TRBV11-2 to TRBJ2-1; D assignment may be TRBD1 or TRBD2 (6 bases each). There are 18 residues in the CDR3. Trimming took 4 bases from V and 0 from J, leaving 19 bases between them. From germline, CDR1 is SGHAT and CDR2 FQNNGV. The CDR3 sequence is CASSSLRNGGASYNEQFF. The CDR3 region has the DNA TGTGCCAGCAGCTCCCTAAGAAACGGGGGCGCCTCCTACAATGAGCAGTTCTTC.

The table lists this clonotype with a count of one. V is TRBV9 and J is TRBJ1-6; D call uncertain. Trimming removed 1 base at V and 8 bases at J, with 4 bases between. This CDR3 contains 12 residues. Germline V CDR1 and CDR2: SGDLS, YYNGEE. Here the CDR3 reads CASSVRDSPLHF. The CDR3 DNA is TGTGCCAGCAGCGTAAGGGATTCACCCCTCCACTTT.